One and the same sample provided the 10 T cell receptor beta chains below, sequenced in a study of shared clonotypes between healthy human individuals. Selected positively for CCR7 and CD45RO-negative, naive CD8 cells excluded terminally differentiated effector memory CD45RA+ cells. Produced via immunoSEQ multiplex PCR; TCRdb's table is partial and in-frame only. Here the sample spans approximately 2,000,000 clones, 85% to 95% being singletons. Sequencing used naive CD8+ T cells from PBMCs. Source of these receptors: a man younger than 35 in good health. Some clones in this sample may be carry-over from other donors' samples.

Turning to this clone: One end of the junction fails to match germline, which may point to a read error. CDR3 nucleotide sequence: TGTGCCAGCAGCCGCACCTTAGCGGGAGGGCTCCTCTTC. This codes for CASSRTLAGGLLF. This sequence joins TRBV4-2 and TRBJ2-1; 11 bases are shared with TRBD2. Germline loops: CDR1 LGHNA, CDR2 YNFKEQ. CDR3 size: 13 residues.

The V gene is TRBV4-3, the J gene TRBJ1-2; 9 bases map to TRBD1. J gave up 7 bases and V 4 bases, and 10 bases lay outside the gene matches. The germline CDR1 and CDR2 sequences are LGHNA and YSLEER. CDR3 length: 15 residues. The CDR3 here is CASSLGTGTLGGYTF. DNA for the CDR3: TGCGCCAGCAGCCTGGGGACAGGGACCTTGGGTGGCTACACCTTC.

The chain employs TRBV2 and TRBJ2-5; weak D call: TRBD2 (5 bases). The CDR3 length is 16 residues. V was pared by 6 bases and J by 5 bases, with 22 bases between. The germline V gene has CDR1 SNHLY and CDR2 FYNNEI. CDR3 loop: CASSARDISRRETQYF. The CDR3 coding sequence is TGTGCCAGCAGCGCCCGCGACATCTCGCGGAGGGAGACCCAGTACTTC.

This clone was observed a single time. The chain recombines TRBV29-1 with TRBJ2-3; D gene ambiguous. V was shortened by 4 bases and J by 1 base, with 3 bases between the two germline ends. CDR3 size: 11 residues. CDR1 is SQVTM and CDR2 is ANQGSEA in the germline V gene. The CDR3 DNA reads TGCAGCGTTGCGGGCACAGATACGCAGTATTTT. Translated: CSVAGTDTQYF.

V and J are TRBV11-2 and TRBJ2-7; 9 bases align to TRBD1. Germline lookup yields CDR1 SGHAT and CDR2 FQNNGV. V shed 1 base and J 3 bases; nucleotides not matched to a gene: 7. This CDR3 has 16 amino acids. For the CDR3, the DNA is TGTGCCAGCAGCTTAGGCAACAGGGGGCGACTCTACGAGCAGTACTTC. It encodes CASSLGNRGRLYEQYF.

The J gene is TRBJ2-5, the V gene TRBV7-6; a possible D gene is TRBD2 (5 bases). Germline lookup yields CDR1 SGHVS and CDR2 FNYEAQ. Trimming left V 0 bases short and J 5 bases short, with 16 bases between. This CDR3 is built from 16 residues. For the CDR3, the DNA is TGTGCCAGCAGCTTAGCAGGAGGATACCCGCATGAGACCCAGTACTTC. Its protein is CASSLAGGYPHETQYF.

CDR3 loop: CASSFPLGLDEQFF. Written as DNA, the CDR3 is TGTGCCAGCAGCTTCCCCTTAGGTCTGGATGAGCAGTTCTTC. This chain joins TRBV7-2 and TRBJ2-1; D unresolved. Trimming took off 3 bases at V and 8 bases at J, with 14 bases between the two ends. This CDR3 comprises 14 residues. Looked up from germline, CDR1 is SGHTA and CDR2 is FQGNSA. Supplemented by reference TRBV7-2 and TRBJ2-1, the full variable domain reads GAGVSQSPSNKVTEKGKDVELRCDPISGHTALYWYRQSLGQGLEFLIYFQGNSAPDKSGLPSDRFSAERTGGSVSTLTIQRTQQEDSAVYLCASSFPLGLDEQFFGPGTRLTVL.

The chain combines TRBV7-8 with TRBJ2-6; D is undetermined. The CDR3 is 16 residues long. Germline V CDR1 and CDR2: SGHVS, FQNEAQ. V lost 5 bases to trimming and J lost 4 bases, with 15 bases between them. The CDR3 is CASSLAELSGANVLTF. CDR3 nucleotides: TGTGCCAGCAGCCTCGCGGAACTCTCCGGGGCCAACGTCCTGACTTTC.

V gene TRBV6-1 combines with J gene TRBJ2-7; 7 positions agree with TRBD1. Trimming took 8 bases from V and 2 from J; bases not matched to a gene: 9. The germline gives CDR1 MNHNS, CDR2 SASEGT. There are 14 residues in the CDR3. The CDR3 reads CASGTTGYPYEQYF. The CDR3 region has the DNA TGTGCCAGCGGCACGACAGGGTACCCCTACGAGCAGTACTTC.

The V call is TRBV7-3, the J call TRBJ2-5; 12 bases line up with TRBD2. Germline V gene lookup returns CDR1 SGHTA and CDR2 FQGTGA. The V and J ends lost 3 bases and 4 bases, in that order; junction bases with no gene match: 6. This CDR3 contains 16 residues. The DNA for the CDR3 is TGTGCCAGCAGCTTGCAACCGGGACTAGCGGGAGAGACCCAGTACTTC. Amino acid sequence: CASSLQPGLAGETQYF.